Each of the 9 T cell receptor beta chains below was sequenced from the same sample in a study of technical replicates of blood from a few donors. Clones were read by immunoSEQ multiplex PCR, and TCRdb kept only the in-frame ones, dropping some. The sample includes 70,000 to 85,000 clones, approximately 90% of them seen just once. Sequences were obtained from T cells isolated from PBMCs. The source is a human donor in good health.

The rearrangement joins TRBV27 to TRBJ2-7; D not certain. From germline, CDR1 is MNHEY and CDR2 SMNVEV (reference sequence). This CDR3 comprises 15 residues. The ends were cut back, 0 bases at V and 0 bases at J, with 9 bases in the middle. In DNA, the CDR3 is TGTGCCAGCAGTTTATCACAGCCCGGCTCCTACGAGCAGTACTTC. Amino acid sequence: CASSLSQPGSYEQYF.

The CDR3: CASSLAPSGSGETQYF. Here the CDR3 DNA reads TGCGCCAGCAGCTTGGCCCCTAGCGGGAGTGGAGAGACCCAGTACTTC. V is TRBV5-1 and J is TRBJ2-5, with 10 nucleotides matching TRBD2. V lost 0 bases, J lost 4 bases, and 6 bases stayed unmatched. Germline V gene data show CDR1 as SGHRS and CDR2 as YFSETQ. There are 16 residues in the CDR3.

The V and J genes are TRBV10-3 and TRBJ2-2; D ambiguous. Trimming removed 0 bases from V and 8 bases from J, with 4 bases in between. The CDR3 sequence is 12 residues long. Germline CDR1 ENHRY, CDR2 SYGVKD. The CDR3 reads CAISESQGELFF. In DNA, the CDR3 is TGTGCCATCAGTGAGTCCCAAGGGGAGCTGTTTTTT.

This clone was seen a few times. This chain uses TRBV19 with TRBJ1-3, with 10 bases that match TRBD1. The CDR3 totals 16 residues. Trimming removed 6 bases from V and 4 bases from J; junction bases left unmatched: 9. Per germline, CDR1 LNHDA and CDR2 SQIVND (reference sequence). The DNA for the CDR3 is TGTGCCAGTAGCCCAATCGACAGGGGGCCAGGAAACACCATATATTTT. It encodes CASSPIDRGPGNTIYF.

CDR3 loop: CAWSASLANEQFF. CDR3 nucleotides: TGTGCCTGGAGTGCCTCACTAGCTAATGAGCAGTTCTTC. The chain couples TRBV30 to TRBJ2-1; maybe TRBD2 (6 bases). The V gene lost 1 base and the J gene lost 7 bases, with 11 bases spanning the gap. Germline values: CDR1 GTSNPN, CDR2 SVGIG (reference sequence). The CDR3 extends over 13 amino acids.

This chain connects TRBV7-8 to TRBJ2-7; perhaps TRBD2 as D (6 bases). CDR1 SGHVS and CDR2 FQNEAQ come from the germline V gene. Trimming removed 1 base from V and 4 bases from J, with 14 bases in between. The CDR3 is 15 residues long. The CDR3 protein is CASSLGAGLVYEQYF. The CDR3 bases are TGTGCCAGCAGCTTAGGTGCGGGACTGGTATACGAGCAGTACTTC.

The V call is TRBV28, the J call TRBJ2-7, with 7 bases identical to TRBD2. Germline values: CDR1 MDHEN, CDR2 SYDVKM. V trimming: 4 bases; J trimming: 2 bases; junction bases outside the gene matches: 11. The CDR3 is made up of 16 amino acids. Here the CDR3 reads CASSSGEGGFAYEQYF. The CDR3 coding sequence is TGTGCCAGCAGTTCCGGGGAGGGCGGGTTTGCCTACGAGCAGTACTTC.

The V and J genes are TRBV2 and TRBJ2-3; 12 bases map to TRBD1. Germline CDR1 and CDR2: SNHLY and FYNNEI. J gave up 6 bases and V 6 bases, and 4 bases lay outside the gene matches. This CDR3 is built from 14 residues. CDR3 region: CASRGQGAGDTQYF. The DNA of the CDR3 is TGTGCCAGCAGGGGACAGGGGGCAGGGGATACGCAGTATTTT.

The rearrangement links TRBV7-9 to TRBJ2-7; 8 bases match TRBD1. Trimming removed 4 bases from V and 5 bases from J; junction bases left unmatched: 10. The germline V gene encodes CDR1 SEHNR and CDR2 FQNEAQ (reference sequence). The CDR3 covers 15 residues. The CDR3 DNA reads TGTGCCAGCAGCTGGAGGGGACAGGACAGGGACGAGCAGTACTTC. It encodes CASSWRGQDRDEQYF. The variable domain in full, completed from reference TRBV7-9 and TRBJ2-7, reads DTGVSQNPRHKITKRGQNVTFRCDPISEHNRLYWYRQTLGQGPEFLTYFQNEAQLEKSRLLSDRFSAERPKGSFSTLEIQRTEQGDSAMYLCASSWRGQDRDEQYFGPGTRLTVT.